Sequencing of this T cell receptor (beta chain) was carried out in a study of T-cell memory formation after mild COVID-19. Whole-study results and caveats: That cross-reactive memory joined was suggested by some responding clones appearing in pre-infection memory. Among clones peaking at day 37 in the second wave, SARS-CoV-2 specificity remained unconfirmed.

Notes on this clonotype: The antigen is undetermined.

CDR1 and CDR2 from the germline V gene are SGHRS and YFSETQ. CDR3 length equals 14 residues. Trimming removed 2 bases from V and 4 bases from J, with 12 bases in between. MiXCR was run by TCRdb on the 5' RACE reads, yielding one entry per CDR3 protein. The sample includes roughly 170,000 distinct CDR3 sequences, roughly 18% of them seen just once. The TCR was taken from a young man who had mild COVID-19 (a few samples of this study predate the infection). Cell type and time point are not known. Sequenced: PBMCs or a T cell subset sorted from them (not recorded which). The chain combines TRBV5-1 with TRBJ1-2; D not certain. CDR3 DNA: TGCGCCAGCAGCTTTGAGCCGATGGGCTATGGCTACACCTTC. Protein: CASSFEPMGYGYTF.